The entry that follows covers one T cell receptor beta chain sequence. The data were obtained in a study of blood T cell repertoires in COVID-19. TCRdb's copy holds only in-frame clones and misses some; the assay was immunoSEQ multiplex PCR. Of 85,000 to 130,000 clones in the sample, 80% to 90% are singletons; the top ten hold less than 3.5%. Specimen: PBMCs or T cells enriched from blood (not recorded which). The receptor comes from a woman between 45 and 65 years old who had recovered from COVID-19.

The CDR3 DNA is TGTGCCAGCAGTTACGGCGGGGTCAGCACAGATACGCAGTATTTT. It yields the protein CASSYGGVSTDTQYF. This chain links TRBV6-5 with TRBJ2-3; D is perhaps TRBD2 (6 bases). The V and J ends lost 2 bases and 0 bases respectively, with 9 bases between them. This CDR3 has 15 amino acids. In germline, CDR1 is MNHEY, CDR2 SVGAGI.